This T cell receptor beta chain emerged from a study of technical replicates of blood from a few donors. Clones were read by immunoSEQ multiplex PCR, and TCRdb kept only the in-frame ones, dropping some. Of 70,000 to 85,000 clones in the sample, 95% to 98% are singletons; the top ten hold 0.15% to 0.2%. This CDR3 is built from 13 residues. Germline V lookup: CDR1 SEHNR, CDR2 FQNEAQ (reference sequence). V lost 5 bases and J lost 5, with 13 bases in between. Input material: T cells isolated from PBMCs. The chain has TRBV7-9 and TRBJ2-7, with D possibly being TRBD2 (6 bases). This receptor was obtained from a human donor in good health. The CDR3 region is CASSLFGGDEQYF. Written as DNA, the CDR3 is TGTGCCAGCAGCCTTTTTGGAGGGGACGAGCAGTACTTC.